Listed below are T cell receptor beta chains from one sample, sequenced in a study of T cell responses to AZD1222 COVID-19 vaccine. This table comes from immunoSEQ multiplex PCR, and its TCRdb copy is limited to in-frame clones, with some not included. The table records almost 50,000 clones, roughly 84% of them present only once. The sample consisted of peripheral blood, taken on day 0 of MenACWY control vaccination. The receptors stem from an adult in good health. CDR3s include the opening cysteine and the closing phenylalanine or tryptophan. D genes are given only for firm matches.

len: 15; v_gene: TRBV9; d_gene: -; j_gene: TRBJ2-5; CDR3aa: CASSVASADQETRYF
len: 13; v_gene: TRBV2; d_gene: -; j_gene: TRBJ2-5; CDR3aa: CASSPEGQETQYF
len: 13; v_gene: TRBV28; d_gene: -; j_gene: TRBJ1-2; CDR3aa: CASSSQANYGYTF
len: 14; v_gene: TRBV30; d_gene: -; j_gene: TRBJ1-6; CDR3aa: CAWRGSSYNSPLHF
len: 15; v_gene: TRBV9; d_gene: TRBD2; j_gene: TRBJ2-1; CDR3aa: CASSPGKREGNEQFF
len: 16; v_gene: TRBV3-1/TRBV3-2; d_gene: TRBD2; j_gene: TRBJ2-1; CDR3aa: CASSQRSAGGGNEQFF
len: 13; v_gene: TRBV12-3/TRBV12-4; d_gene: -; j_gene: TRBJ1-2; CDR3aa: CASSFEDRDGYTF
len: 14; v_gene: TRBV11-2; d_gene: TRBD1; j_gene: TRBJ1-4; CDR3aa: CASSVDRRNEKLFF
len: 12; v_gene: TRBV2; d_gene: -; j_gene: TRBJ1-1; CDR3aa: CASSERYTEAFF
len: 12; v_gene: TRBV5-5; d_gene: -; j_gene: TRBJ2-1; CDR3aa: CASSLDLNEQFF
len: 15; v_gene: TRBV4-1; d_gene: -; j_gene: TRBJ2-2; CDR3aa: CASSQEDGQNGELFF
len: 15; v_gene: TRBV28; d_gene: -; j_gene: TRBJ2-6; CDR3aa: CASTSAGTGANVLTF
len: 11; v_gene: TRBV10-1; d_gene: -; j_gene: TRBJ1-3; CDR3aa: CATNSGNTIYF
len: 13; v_gene: TRBV6-5; d_gene: -; j_gene: TRBJ1-1; CDR3aa: CASQPASLREAFF
len: 13; v_gene: TRBV27; d_gene: -; j_gene: TRBJ2-2; CDR3aa: CASQGTATGELFF
len: 15; v_gene: TRBV7-6; d_gene: TRBD1; j_gene: TRBJ1-1; CDR3aa: CASSFGQGQGTEAFF
len: 14; v_gene: TRBV3-1/TRBV3-2; d_gene: -; j_gene: TRBJ2-4; CDR3aa: CASTLRGTKNIQYF
len: 14; v_gene: TRBV19; d_gene: -; j_gene: TRBJ2-3; CDR3aa: CASSPSLASDTQYF
len: 13; v_gene: TRBV28; d_gene: -; j_gene: TRBJ1-2; CDR3aa: CASRQDINYGYTF
len: 11; v_gene: TRBV2; d_gene: -; j_gene: TRBJ2-1; CDR3aa: CATSWLDEQFF
len: 19; v_gene: TRBV3-1/TRBV3-2; d_gene: TRBD2; j_gene: TRBJ2-3; CDR3aa: CASSQDGASGGPYTDTQYF
len: 15; v_gene: TRBV5-6; d_gene: -; j_gene: TRBJ2-2; CDR3aa: CASRRSDSYTGELFF
len: 15; v_gene: TRBV5-1; d_gene: TRBD2; j_gene: TRBJ2-1; CDR3aa: CASSVLAGGNNEQFF
len: 13; v_gene: TRBV12-3/TRBV12-4; d_gene: -; j_gene: TRBJ1-5; CDR3aa: CASSYREGQPQHF
len: 14; v_gene: TRBV2; d_gene: -; j_gene: TRBJ2-5; CDR3aa: CASSMGRKKETQYF
len: 15; v_gene: TRBV2; d_gene: -; j_gene: TRBJ1-2; CDR3aa: CASSEARGRNYGYTF
len: 13; v_gene: TRBV2; d_gene: -; j_gene: TRBJ2-1; CDR3aa: CASSLRQGNEQFF
len: 14; v_gene: TRBV2; d_gene: TRBD2; j_gene: TRBJ2-1; CDR3aa: CASTKPGLAGEQFF
len: 16; v_gene: TRBV28; d_gene: TRBD1; j_gene: TRBJ2-7; CDR3aa: CASNPAGTGITYEQYF
len: 15; v_gene: TRBV5-8; d_gene: TRBD1; j_gene: TRBJ1-3; CDR3aa: CASSKTGTGGNTIYF
len: 14; v_gene: TRBV6-5; d_gene: -; j_gene: TRBJ2-1; CDR3aa: CASSYLGTYNEQFF
len: 19; v_gene: TRBV19; d_gene: TRBD1; j_gene: TRBJ1-5; CDR3aa: CASSIRTGGYRLGNQPQHF
len: 14; v_gene: TRBV5-1; d_gene: TRBD1; j_gene: TRBJ2-3; CDR3aa: CASRRQGYTDTQYF
len: 15; v_gene: TRBV28; d_gene: TRBD2; j_gene: TRBJ2-7; CDR3aa: CASSLAGTSNYEQYF
len: 16; v_gene: TRBV15; d_gene: TRBD1; j_gene: TRBJ1-2; CDR3aa: CATSSGGSQGAVGYTF
len: 13; v_gene: TRBV12-3/TRBV12-4; d_gene: -; j_gene: TRBJ2-2; CDR3aa: CASSLAGTGELFF
len: 14; v_gene: TRBV19; d_gene: -; j_gene: TRBJ1-1; CDR3aa: CASSMGGWNTEAFF
len: 13; v_gene: TRBV6-5; d_gene: TRBD1; j_gene: TRBJ1-1; CDR3aa: CASSRGQGAGAFF
len: 13; v_gene: TRBV7-9; d_gene: -; j_gene: TRBJ1-2; CDR3aa: CASSVAGAGGYTF
len: 15; v_gene: TRBV30; d_gene: TRBD1; j_gene: TRBJ2-7; CDR3aa: CAFLPWTGGGYEQYF